These 22 T cell receptor beta chains were sequenced from one sample in a study of spatial heterogeneity in lung cancer. Antigens of these TCRs are unknown. TCRdb processed the 5' RACE reads anew with MiXCR; each CDR3 protein has one entry. The repertoire includes around 5,800 distinct CDR3 sequences, roughly 7.1% of them detected once, and around 27% sits in the top ten. Regarding time point: sample taken at primary tumor resection. Broader study findings: Tumor mutation counts were tracked by expanded intratumoral alpha and beta TCR counts.

This sample comprised lung tumor tissue, obtained at surgery. The receptors originated from a female donor with early-stage non-small cell lung cancer.

This clonotype counts as medium-sized. A library made for alpha chains picked up this beta chain off target, so its size means little. This chain joins TRBV20-1 and TRBJ1-1; D is unclear. Germline loops: CDR1 DFQATT, CDR2 SNEGSKA (reference sequence). With 1 base removed from V and 5 bases from J, the gap between germline ends came to 8 bases. The CDR3 contains 12 residues. CDR3 sequence: CSARAPPTEAFF. CDR3 nucleotide sequence: TGCAGTGCTAGAGCCCCCCCAACTGAAGCTTTCTTT.

This clonotype was counted ten times or more. Found in a library prepared for alpha chains, this beta chain is an off-target read, and its abundance has little meaning. CDR3 amino acids: CASSRTSGGPPAYNEQFF. CDR3 bases: TGTGCCAGCAGCCGTACTAGCGGGGGACCCCCTGCCTACAATGAGCAGTTCTTC. The chain combines TRBV7-7 with TRBJ2-1, with 11 bases fitting TRBD2. CDR1 and CDR2 from the germline V gene are SSHAT and FNYEAQ (reference sequence). The CDR3 loop spans 18 amino acids. V lost 5 bases, J lost 2 bases, and 11 bases stayed unmatched.

Ten or more counts support this clonotype. This beta chain is an off-target read within a library intended for alpha chains, so its frequency means little. The chain has TRBV12-3 or TRBV12-4 and TRBJ2-3, with a weak D call TRBD2 (6 bases). The CDR3 is made up of 16 amino acids. Trimming stripped 6 bases from V and 0 bases from J, with 16 bases between. Here the CDR3 reads CASRTSRDSSTDTQYF. The DNA of the CDR3 is TGTGCCAGCAGAACTAGCCGAGATTCTAGCACAGATACGCAGTATTTT.

This clonotype has a count of ten or more. The library was built for alpha chains, so this beta chain is an off-target read and its size means little. The V and J genes are TRBV7-8 and TRBJ2-5, with 8 nucleotides matching TRBD1. V lost 1 base to trimming and J lost 3 bases; unmatched junction nucleotides: 7. CDR3 length equals 16 residues. CDR1 and CDR2 from the germline V gene are SGHVS and FQNEAQ. In DNA form, the CDR3 reads TGTGCCAGCAGCTTAGAGACCTGGACAGGGAAAGAGACCCAGTACTTC. Its protein product is CASSLETWTGKETQYF. The variable domain in full, with the rest retrieved from reference TRBV7-8 and TRBJ2-5, is GAGVSQSPRYKVAKRGQDVALRCDPISGHVSLFWYQQALGQGPEFLTYFQNEAQLDKSGLPSDRFFAERPEGSVSTLKIQRTQQEDSAVYLCASSLETWTGKETQYFGPGTRLLVL.

By share, this clonotype ranks as medium-sized. Since the library was made to target alpha chains, this beta chain is a stray read and its abundance is not meaningful. The chain is built from TRBV2 and TRBJ2-5; no definite D call. Germline CDR1 reads SNHLY; CDR2 reads FYNNEI. CDR3 length: 11 residues. V was shortened by 4 bases and J by 5 bases, with 5 bases between the two germline ends. The CDR3 spells CASSVRETQYF. The DNA of the CDR3 is TGTGCCAGCAGTGTACGGGAGACCCAGTACTTC. The whole variable domain, filled in from reference TRBV2 and TRBJ2-5, reads EPEVTQTPSHQVTQMGQEVILRCVPISNHLYFYWYRQILGQKVEFLVSFYNNEISEKSEIFDDQFSVERPDGSNFTLKIRSTKLEDSAMYFCASSVRETQYFGPGTRLLVL.

The sample holds many counts of this clonotype. Because this beta chain is a stray read in a library intended to capture alpha chains, its abundance should not be given much weight. The chain is built from TRBV7-8 and TRBJ1-5; TRBD1 matches 8 bases. The CDR3 runs to 19 residues. Germline V CDR1 and CDR2: SGHVS, FQNEAQ. The V segment lost 6 bases and the J segment 0 bases; nucleotides outside the gene matches: 16. Here the CDR3 DNA reads TGTGCCAGCAGTAAGACGGGGACAGGAAGAACGCATAGCAATCAGCCCCAGCATTTT. The encoded protein is CASSKTGTGRTHSNQPQHF.

This clonotype is classed as medium-sized (0.01 to 0.1%). In a library made to pick up alpha chains, this beta chain is a stray read with a size that means little. The CDR3 loop is CASSEYFYNEQFF. The CDR3 nucleotides read TGTGCCAGCAGTGAATACTTTTACAATGAGCAGTTCTTC. This chain connects TRBV6-1 to TRBJ2-1, with D uncertain. This CDR3 has 13 amino acids. Trimming shortened V by 2 bases and J by 4 bases, and 6 bases separated the two germline ends. From germline, CDR1 is MNHNS and CDR2 SASEGT.

This clonotype was counted at least ten times. The library was prepared for alpha chains; this beta chain is a stray read, so its frequency means little. The V call is TRBV9, the J call TRBJ2-7; the match to TRBD2 covers 8 bases. Germline CDR1 SGDLS, CDR2 YYNGEE. Germline trimming cut 0 bases from V and 5 bases from J; bases unmatched to any gene: 7. This CDR3 has 15 residues. This CDR3 is CASSVGGTRGDEQYF. CDR3 DNA sequence: TGTGCCAGCAGCGTAGGAGGGACTAGAGGGGACGAGCAGTACTTC.

This clonotype was seen at least ten times. As an off-target read in a library built for alpha chains, this beta chain has a frequency of little significance. The chain is built from TRBV7-9 and TRBJ2-7; D remains unclear. The CDR3 is made up of 14 amino acids. V was cut by 4 bases and J by 3 bases, with 13 bases left in between. Germline CDR1 and CDR2: SEHNR and FQNEAQ (reference sequence). CDR3 sequence (DNA): TGTGCCAGCAGCTCCCGCGGAGCTTACTACGAGCAGTACTTC. It encodes CASSSRGAYYEQYF.

This clonotype has more than one count but fewer than ten. For a library built for alpha chains, this beta chain is a stray read; little rests on its size. The chain's CDR3 is CASSQEMMPGQGAYEQFF. CDR3 DNA sequence: TGCGCCAGCAGCCAAGAGATGATGCCGGGACAGGGGGCCTATGAGCAGTTCTTC. The J gene is TRBJ2-1, the V gene TRBV4-3; 12 nucleotides line up with TRBD1. This CDR3 has 18 amino acids. Trimming took 0 bases from V and 8 from J; bases not matched to a gene: 11. CDR1 is LGHNA, CDR2 YSLEER, per germline.

A word on this clonotype: A much larger clone differs from this one at a single base, so this may be a read error. Since the library was made to target alpha chains, this beta chain is a stray read and its abundance is not meaningful. The chain has TRBV6-6 and TRBJ2-3; 10 bases line up with TRBD2. J lost 10 bases, V lost 0 bases, and 10 bases had no gene match. Germline V gene data show CDR1 as MNHNY and CDR2 as SVGAGI (reference sequence). This CDR3 region has 16 residues. The CDR3 region is CASSYSNLAGADSQYF. In DNA form, the CDR3 reads TGTGCCAGCAGTTACTCGAACCTAGCGGGAGCGGATTCGCAGTATTTT.

In regard to this clonotype: This beta chain came through as a stray read in a library set up for alpha chains, and its size says little. The chain employs TRBV29-1 and TRBJ2-5; D is perhaps TRBD2 (6 bases). V was trimmed by 6 bases and J by 5 bases, leaving 19 bases between them. CDR1 SQVTM and CDR2 ANQGSEA come from the germline V gene. The CDR3 has 14 residues. The CDR3 here is CSVGRSLDLETQYF. The CDR3 DNA is TGCAGCGTGGGGAGGTCACTCGACTTGGAGACCCAGTACTTC.

This clonotype was seen ten or more times. This beta chain is a stray read from a library made for alpha chains; its abundance is not meaningful. The chain has TRBV6-5 and TRBJ2-7; maybe TRBD2 (6 bases). CDR1 and CDR2 (germline): MNHEY, SVGAGI. The CDR3 totals 13 residues. Deletions cut 4 bases from V and 4 bases from J, with 11 bases between. CDR3 amino acids: CASSSSDDYEQYF. The CDR3 DNA sequence: TGTGCCAGCAGTTCTAGCGATGATTACGAGCAGTACTTC.

This clonotype is categorized as medium-sized (0.01 to 0.1%). This beta chain is a stray read from a library made for alpha chains; its abundance is not meaningful. The chain carries TRBV20-1 and TRBJ2-2, with D tentatively TRBD1 (5 bases). The ends were cut back, 7 bases at V and 5 bases at J, with 11 bases in the middle. The CDR3 totals 12 residues. Germline lookup yields CDR1 DFQATT and CDR2 SNEGSKA (reference sequence). The CDR3 here is CSGRGHTGELFF. CDR3 in DNA: TGCAGTGGGCGAGGACATACCGGGGAGCTGTTTTTT.

There are many counts of this clonotype. This beta chain is an off-target read within a library intended for alpha chains, so its frequency means little. This rearrangement joins TRBV7-2 to TRBJ2-7; TRBD2 might be the D (6 bases). The germline CDR1 and CDR2 sequences are SGHTA and FQGNSA. The CDR3 consists of 16 residues. Trimming pared 2 bases from V and 4 bases from J, leaving 18 bases between. The chain's CDR3 is CASSLTGEDIAYEQYF. Here the CDR3 DNA reads TGTGCCAGCAGCTTAACGGGGGAGGATATTGCGTACGAGCAGTACTTC.

This clonotype is deemed medium-sized (0.01 to 0.1%). This beta chain turned up in a library designed for alpha chains; as an off-target read, its abundance says little. The chain links TRBV27 to TRBJ2-2, with 7 bases fitting TRBD1. This CDR3 spans 13 amino acids. The V segment lost 5 bases and the J segment 6 bases; nucleotides outside the gene matches: 3. Germline loops: CDR1 MNHEY, CDR2 SMNVEV (reference sequence). This CDR3 reads CASSHGQAGELFF. DNA of the CDR3: TGTGCCAGCAGTCACGGACAGGCCGGGGAGCTGTTTTTT.

Many counts were recorded for this clonotype. Because the library targeted alpha chains, this beta chain is an off-target read whose size means little. This chain joins TRBV5-5 and TRBJ2-3; 8 bases line up with TRBD2. Trimming took 3 bases from V and 0 from J; bases not matched to a gene: 9. This CDR3 comprises 17 residues. Germline loops: CDR1 SGHKS, CDR2 YYEKEE (reference sequence). This CDR3 reads CASSYFLAGGSTDTQYF. The CDR3 coding sequence is TGTGCCAGCAGCTACTTTTTGGCGGGGGGAAGCACAGATACGCAGTATTTT.

This clonotype occurred many times. This beta chain lies outside the target of a library built for alpha chains; its clone size means little. This chain joins TRBV20-1 and TRBJ2-1, with D perhaps matching TRBD2 (6 bases). The CDR3 length is 14 residues. Germline loops: CDR1 DFQATT, CDR2 SNEGSKA (reference sequence). Trimming removed 3 bases at V and 5 bases at J, with 14 bases between. The CDR3 bases are TGCAGTGCTAGGCCCCTAGCGATCGACAATGAGCAGTTCTTC. Its protein is CSARPLAIDNEQFF.

The table lists this clonotype with many counts. A library prepared for alpha chains yielded this beta chain as an off-target read; its size is of little meaning. V and J are TRBV7-8 and TRBJ2-5; 7 bases align to TRBD1. The germline CDR1 and CDR2 sequences are SGHVS and FQNEAQ. This CDR3 spans 10 amino acids. Written as DNA, the CDR3 is TGTGCAACAGGGGAAGAGACCCAGTACTTC. Protein: CATGEETQYF.

This clonotype is medium-sized. This beta chain is an unintended read in a library built for alpha chains; its size means little. CDR3 DNA: TGTGCCAGCAGCTTAGCGCTGACTAGCGGGACCTACAATGAGCAGTTCTTC. Amino acids: CASSLALTSGTYNEQFF. The V and J genes are TRBV7-2 and TRBJ2-1, with 11 bases lining up with TRBD2. Trimming at V came to 0 bases and at J to 2 bases, leaving 3 bases not matched to a gene. CDR1 and CDR2 from the germline V gene are SGHTA and FQGNSA. The CDR3 length is 17 residues.

This clonotype qualifies as medium-sized. The library was built for alpha chains, so this beta chain is an off-target read and its size means little. The chain joins TRBV29-1 to TRBJ2-5, with TRBD1 matching 7 bases. The CDR3 contains 12 residues. Germline CDR1 and CDR2: SQVTM and ANQGSEA. J was trimmed by 4 bases and V by 6 bases; bases with no gene match: 5. The CDR3 here is CSVHRGGETQYF. The CDR3 DNA sequence: TGCAGCGTCCACAGGGGTGGAGAGACCCAGTACTTC.

This clonotype was recorded many times. This beta chain is a stray read from a library made for alpha chains; its abundance is not meaningful. The chain carries TRBV2 and TRBJ2-4; 9 nucleotides agree with TRBD1. With V trimmed by 2 bases and J by 6 bases, 14 bases remained unmatched. The CDR3 covers 18 residues. CDR1 and CDR2 from the germline V gene are SNHLY and FYNNEI. The CDR3 DNA reads as TGTGCCAGCAGTGAAAAGGAGGACAGGGGTTACGGGAGAAACATTCAGTACTTC. This translates into CASSEKEDRGYGRNIQYF.